This is a list of T cell receptor beta chains from one sample in a study of blood T cells in healthy people across ages. TCRdb passed the 5' RACE reads through MiXCR, listing each CDR3 protein once. The sample contains about a million distinct CDR3 sequences, roughly two fifths of which appear only once. The sample comprised blood. The receptors stem from a man aged 18 to 30 in good health. Both conserved end residues are part of each CDR3. A D gene is named only where the DNA matches it firmly. The size field is filled for only some rows; it gives once, few, many or a size class.

NA	NA	TRBV28	TRBJ1-2	CASITEQRAAYGYTF	TGTGCCAGCATCACAGAACAAAGGGCTGCCTATGGCTACACCTTC
NA	few	TRBV6-5	TRBJ2-7	CASSYLGGIYYEQYF	TGTGCCAGCAGTTACCTTGGCGGAATCTACTACGAGCAGTACTTC
TRBD2	NA	TRBV20-1	TRBJ2-1	CSARGAWTSFGQFF	TGCAGTGCTAGAGGGGCGTGGACTAGCTTTGGGCAGTTCTTC
NA	NA	TRBV15	TRBJ1-2	CATSRDSSQGTSYTF	TGTGCCACCAGCAGAGATAGTTCTCAGGGTACGAGCTACACCTTC
NA	many	TRBV2	TRBJ2-1	CASSGTGIWDEQFF	TGTGCCAGCAGTGGTACAGGGATTTGGGATGAGCAGTTCTTC
TRBD1	few	TRBV9	TRBJ2-1	CASSGETGPTYNEQFF	TGTGCCAGCAGCGGAGAGACAGGGCCTACCTACAATGAGCAGTTCTTC
TRBD2	NA	TRBV11-2	TRBJ2-3	CASSLLAGAYSTDTQYF	TGTGCCAGCAGCCTACTAGCGGGGGCCTATAGCACAGATACGCAGTATTTT
NA	NA	TRBV6-2/TRBV6-3	TRBJ1-1	CASGGSTEAFF	TGTGCCAGCGGAGGGTCCACTGAAGCTTTCTTT
TRBD2	few	TRBV4-2	TRBJ2-1	CASSQETSGDSRFF	TGTGCCAGCAGCCAAGAGACTAGCGGGGATAGTCGGTTCTTC
TRBD2	few	TRBV4-1	TRBJ2-3	CASSPSGYTQYF	TGCGCCAGCAGCCCTAGCGGGTATACGCAGTATTTT
NA	NA	TRBV7-2	TRBJ2-5	CASSLPSVRETQYF	TGTGCCAGCAGCCTTCCCTCGGTTCGAGAGACCCAGTACTTC
NA	many	TRBV20-1	TRBJ1-5	CSASGGQFSNQPQHF	TGCAGTGCTAGTGGGGGGCAGTTCAGCAATCAGCCCCAGCATTTT
NA	few	TRBV20-1	TRBJ1-2	CSAREGSGYTF	TGCAGTGCTAGAGAGGGGTCCGGCTACACCTTC
NA	NA	TRBV5-1	TRBJ2-3	CASSLAVADMQYF	TGCGCCAGCAGCTTGGCCGTGGCAGATATGCAGTATTTT
TRBD1	few	TRBV4-3	TRBJ2-3	CASSRARGNTDTQYF	TGCGCCAGCAGCCGGGCCAGGGGGAACACAGATACGCAGTATTTT
TRBD2	NA	TRBV6-2/TRBV6-3	TRBJ2-7	CASRLADSSYEQYF	TGTGCCAGCCGACTAGCGGATAGCTCCTACGAGCAGTACTTC
NA	NA	TRBV27	TRBJ1-5	CASSPRPINQPQHF	TGTGCCAGCAGTCCCCGACCGATTAATCAGCCCCAGCATTTT
NA	NA	TRBV29-1	TRBJ2-5	CSVEGASRETQYF	TGCAGCGTTGAGGGTGCTAGCAGGGAGACCCAGTACTTC
TRBD2	once	TRBV10-3	TRBJ2-1	CAISELAEIYNEQFF	TGTGCCATCAGTGAACTAGCGGAGATCTACAATGAGCAGTTCTTC
NA	NA	TRBV9	TRBJ1-4	CASVRHPRDFEKLFF	TGTGCCAGCGTCCGACACCCCAGGGATTTTGAAAAACTGTTTTTT
TRBD1	few	TRBV6-2/TRBV6-3	TRBJ1-6	CASSSGDRGNSPLHF	TGTGCCAGCAGTTCCGGGGACAGGGGGAATTCACCCCTCCACTTT
TRBD2	NA	TRBV7-2	TRBJ2-3	CASSSRGIWQYF	TGTGCCAGCAGCTCGCGGGGGATCTGGCAGTATTTT
NA	NA	TRBV6-5	TRBJ2-5	CASSYSNPGLGTQYF	TGTGCCAGCAGTTACTCGAACCCAGGGTTGGGGACCCAGTACTTC
NA	few	TRBV28	TRBJ2-7	CASSSGGSLHEQYF	TGTGCCAGCAGTTCGGGGGGCTCCCTTCACGAGCAGTACTTC
NA	NA	TRBV24-1	TRBJ2-7	CAVRGTDDREYEQYF	TGTGCCGTGAGAGGAACGGACGATCGAGAATACGAGCAGTACTTC
TRBD1	NA	TRBV10-3	TRBJ2-5	CAISEASWDRDSETQYF	TGTGCCATCAGTGAAGCATCATGGGACAGGGATTCGGAGACCCAGTACTTC
NA	NA	TRBV4-1	TRBJ2-1	CASSQERRAAVNEQFF	TGCGCCAGCAGCCAAGAGAGGCGGGCGGCGGTCAATGAGCAGTTCTTC
NA	NA	TRBV5-6	TRBJ2-7	CAGSSSYEQYF	TGTGCCGGCAGCAGTTCCTACGAGCAGTACTTC
NA	NA	TRBV4-1	TRBJ1-2	CASSYGLSDYTF	TGCGCCAGCAGTTACGGACTGTCTGACTACACCTTC
NA	many	TRBV6-6	TRBJ1-2	CASSYGGAANYGYTF	TGTGCCAGCAGTTACGGGGGGGCTGCTAACTATGGCTACACCTTC
NA	NA	TRBV12-3/TRBV12-4	TRBJ2-2	CASSWGEGAGELFF	TGTGCCAGCAGTTGGGGGGAAGGGGCCGGGGAGCTGTTTTTT
TRBD1	few	TRBV7-2	TRBJ1-2	CASSLERDRGAGGSYGYTF	TGTGCCAGCAGCTTAGAACGTGACAGGGGCGCAGGTGGATCCTATGGCTACACCTTC
NA	NA	TRBV7-9	TRBJ2-6	CASSLGVDLGSGANVLTF	TGTGCCAGCAGCTTAGGAGTAGATCTAGGGTCTGGGGCCAACGTCCTGACTTTC
NA	once	TRBV7-2	TRBJ2-7	CASSPYNNEQYF	TGTGCCAGCAGCCCCTACAACAATGAGCAGTACTTC
TRBD2	NA	TRBV5-1	TRBJ2-5	CASSYSGGISNTDRETQYF	TGCGCCAGCAGCTATAGCGGGGGGATATCAAATACGGACCGGGAGACCCAGTACTTC
NA	NA	TRBV2	TRBJ1-3	CASSGLSGNTIYF	TGTGCCAGCAGTGGATTGTCGGGAAACACCATATATTTT
TRBD1	NA	TRBV12-3/TRBV12-4	TRBJ2-2	CASSFRQGNTGELFF	TGTGCCAGCAGTTTTCGACAGGGGAACACCGGGGAGCTGTTTTTT
NA	few	TRBV4-3	TRBJ1-2	CASSQETGVYGYTF	TGCGCCAGCAGCCAAGAAACCGGGGTCTATGGCTACACCTTC
TRBD1	few	TRBV4-3	TRBJ1-1	CASSQESKGAIGNTEAFF	TGCGCCAGCAGCCAAGAGTCGAAGGGGGCCATCGGGAACACTGAAGCTTTCTTT
NA	few	TRBV29-1	TRBJ2-3	CSALPRVSTDTQYF	TGCAGCGCCCTCCCCCGGGTCTCGACAGATACGCAGTATTTT
NA	NA	TRBV6-5	TRBJ1-2	CASIDATGYTF	TGTGCCAGCATCGACGCCACCGGCTACACCTTC
NA	NA	TRBV24-1	TRBJ1-4	CAIADGRNEKLFF	TGTGCCATTGCGGACGGTCGAAATGAAAAACTGTTTTTT
NA	NA	TRBV9	TRBJ2-7	CASSVGTAFSYEQYF	TGTGCCAGCAGCGTCGGTACAGCCTTCTCCTACGAGCAGTACTTC
NA	NA	TRBV28	TRBJ2-4	CASSPGGGQGIQYF	TGTGCCAGCAGTCCTGGAGGGGGTCAAGGCATTCAGTACTTC
NA	few	TRBV3-1	TRBJ2-6	CASMPRLSGANVLTF	TGTGCCAGCATGCCACGCCTTTCTGGGGCCAACGTCCTGACTTTC
TRBD1	NA	TRBV4-3	TRBJ1-4	CASSQLPDRAREKLFF	TGCGCCAGCAGCCAGCTACCGGACAGGGCGAGGGAAAAACTGTTTTTT
NA	few	TRBV21-1	TRBJ1-4	CASSKGQGAPGEKLFF	TGTGCCAGCAGCAAAGGACAGGGGGCGCCGGGGGAAAAACTGTTTTTT